This T cell receptor beta chain was captured by sequencing in a study of CD8+ T cells in alopecia areata. Following RNA extraction, reverse transcription yielded cDNA that acted as the sequencing template. Sequencing used immunoSEQ multiplex PCR; TCRdb keeps in-frame clones, though not all of them. The table lists under 20,000 clones, about 59% of them singletons. Trimming took 3 bases from V and 1 from J, leaving 9 bases between them. The CDR3 has 14 amino acids. Germline CDR1 reads KGHSH; CDR2 reads LQKENI. Punch biopsies of lesional scalp, plus peripheral blood, were taken from alopecia areata patients. Overall study results and limits: Among patients, TCR sharing was less clear than in mice, a difference possibly due in part to HLA diversity in the patient population. When scalp samples are sequenced, resident alphabeta T cells of normal skin are also captured.

On this clone itself: Its antigen remains unknown.

The sequence derives from a human donor with alopecia areata. The sample consisted of skin, taken at week 0. This chain joins TRBV18 and TRBJ1-1; D is unresolved. This CDR3 reads CASSPRRGNTEAFF. CDR3 sequence (DNA): TGTGCCAGCTCACCCAGACGGGGGAACACTGAAGCTTTCTTT.